The entry below describes one TCR beta chain. The clone's antigen remains unknown. It has no much larger one-base neighbor in the sample; base qualities were not kept. This record belongs to a study of identical twins (dated by TCRdb to between 2015 and 2016). For the wider study: The study deep-sequenced TCR alpha and beta repertoires from monozygotic twins, unrelated adults of various ages and cord blood to test whether fetal clonotypes persist. To rule out contamination, the twin experiments were replicated at different times with different library preparation protocols.

Every donor was a healthy Caucasian. The twin cohort consisted of three pairs of female monozygotic twins, all aged 18 to 29 years. CD4+ and CD8+ T cell populations were isolated with positive isolation kits from Invitrogen. What the study reported, not specific to this receptor: Fewer insertions were carried by abundant cord blood beta clonotypes, a similar but weaker trend appeared in young adult naive repertoires, and no such trend appeared in memory repertoires. Because the same donors could not be followed over many years, the conclusions depended on cross-sectional statistical analysis. Out-of-frame TCR alpha sharing in monozygotic twins was systematically underestimated by recombination models, whereas sharing between unrelated individuals was in agreement with the recombination models. Zero-insertion analyses could be partly confounded by invariant T cells such as MAIT and iNKT, although diverse VJ usage argued against such confounding for most clonotypes. Compared with coincidental sharing between unrelated individuals, out-of-frame TCR alpha sequences shared between twins had an excess of sequences with low generation probability. In beta out-of-frame sequences, excess twin sharing was weaker, because having fewer shared sequences lowered the signal-to-noise ratio.

To prepare the library, 5' RACE was applied. The listed sequencing device is Illumina HiSeq 2000. A universal primer binding site was introduced by template switching, and a unique molecular identifier was present in the final cDNA, enabling accurate counting of TCR cDNA molecules. Specific primers in the conserved constant-segment region were used to synthesize first-strand cDNA for TCR alpha and beta chains. Each cDNA library was double barcoded, with a SMART-Mk sample barcode plus Illumina barcodes, to control for contamination. TruSeq adapter sequences along with Illumina sample barcodes were introduced in two successive PCR steps. TCR alpha and beta cDNA libraries were sequenced on the Illumina HiSeq platform with custom primers. The paper's data handling went like this. MiGEC processed the raw reads to extract unique molecular identifiers, while MiXCR was used to determine the CDR3 positions. For each individual, recombination models were inferred using an EM algorithm with the repgenHMM and IGoR tools. The tcR package in R was used for shared clonotype analysis, with sharing normalized by the product of cloneset sizes. Out-of-frame nonproductive sequences were analyzed to study raw recombination free of thymic and clonal selection effects. TCRdb took the public reads, trimmed them with fastp at Q25, ran MiXCR for clone calling and kept in-frame beta chains. Entries are consolidated by CDR3 protein sequence, retaining the most common genes and DNA. The V and J calls shown here were made by TCRdb, not taken from the authors' results. The sample yields approximately 530,000 distinct CDR3 sequences; about 20% were counted once. Of the sample, more than 0.4% falls within the top ten clones.

Based on the germline V gene (reference sequence), the CDR1 and CDR2 sequences are DFQATT and SNEGSKA. The V and J ends are trimmed by 3 bases and 6 bases, leaving 9 bases between them. CDR3 length: 12 amino acids, cysteine to phenylalanine. Of the read, only the CDR3 DNA is kept; its 36 bases are in frame from base 1. The sample was also linked to a second study, of yellow fever vaccine responses in identical twins. Reported in the second study: According to the authors, in identical twins the way T cells responded to vaccination appeared partly convergent and partly personalized. The study precisely tracked vaccine-responding T cell clones in identical twins.

Sequencing was done on a sample of CD4+ T cells sorted from blood. The chain uses TRBV20-1 and TRBJ2-1; matching of 5 bases hints at TRBD2 as the D gene. The clonotype was recovered from a woman aged 18-29 years in good health. The CDR3 region reads CSARIGSNEQFF. The sequenced DNA is TGCAGTGCTAGGATAGGGAGCAATGAGCAGTTCTTC.